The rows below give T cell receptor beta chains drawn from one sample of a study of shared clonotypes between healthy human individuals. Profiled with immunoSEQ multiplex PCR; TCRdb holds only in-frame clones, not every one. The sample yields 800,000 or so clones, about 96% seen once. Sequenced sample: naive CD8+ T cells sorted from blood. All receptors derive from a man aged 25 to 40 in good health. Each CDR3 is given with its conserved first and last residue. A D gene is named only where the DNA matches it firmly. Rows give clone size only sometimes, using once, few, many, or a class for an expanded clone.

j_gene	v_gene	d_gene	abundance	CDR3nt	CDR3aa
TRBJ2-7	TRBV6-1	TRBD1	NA	TGTGCCAGCAGTGAGGCAGGGGGATCCTACGAGCAGTACTTC	CASSEAGGSYEQYF
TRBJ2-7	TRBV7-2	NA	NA	TGTGCCAGCAGCTTTGAGCAAGGAGTCTCCTACGAGCAGTACTTC	CASSFEQGVSYEQYF
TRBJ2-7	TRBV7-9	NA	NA	TGTGCCAGCAGCGCTAGAGGCGGGCTAGCCGGGTACGAGCAGTACTTC	CASSARGGLAGYEQYF
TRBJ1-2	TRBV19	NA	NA	TGTGCCAGTAGTATGGGGCCTGGCTACACCTTC	CASSMGPGYTF
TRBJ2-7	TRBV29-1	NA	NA	TGCAGCGTTGGTGATATCCCCTCGGGGGAGCAGTACTTC	CSVGDIPSGEQYF
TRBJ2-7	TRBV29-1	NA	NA	TGCAGCGTTCGCTTAGCGGACTCCTACGAGCAGTACTTC	CSVRLADSYEQYF
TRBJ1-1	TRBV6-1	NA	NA	TGTGCCAGCAGTGATGTTAGAACTATGAACACTGAAGCTTTCTTT	CASSDVRTMNTEAFF
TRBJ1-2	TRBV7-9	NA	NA	TGTGCCAGCAACCTCGGCAGAGAAGAACCCTACTTC	CASNLGREEPYF
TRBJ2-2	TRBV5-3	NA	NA	TGTGCCAGAAGCTTGGATGGGGCAGGGTCGGACACCGGGGAGCTGTTTTTT	CARSLDGAGSDTGELFF
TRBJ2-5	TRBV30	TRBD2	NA	TGTGCCTGCTCGGGACTAGCGAGAACTTACCAAGAGACCCAGTACTTC	CACSGLARTYQETQYF
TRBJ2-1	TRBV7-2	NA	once	TGTGCCAGCAGCGAGATGACCAACCAGCAGTTCTTC	CASSEMTNQQFF
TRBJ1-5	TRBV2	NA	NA	TGTGCCAGCAGTCCTTACAGGACGCTAGTTTTTTATAGCAATCAGCCCCAGCATTTT	CASSPYRTLVFYSNQPQHF
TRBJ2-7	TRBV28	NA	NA	TGTGCCAGCAGCCGCCTCGGGGGGACAGTCTACGAGCAGTACTTC	CASSRLGGTVYEQYF
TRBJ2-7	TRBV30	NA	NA	TGTGCCTGGAGTGTAGGGACTTCGTACGAGCAGTACTTC	CAWSVGTSYEQYF
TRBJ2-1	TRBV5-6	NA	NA	TGTGCCAGCAGCTTGGGGCTGAGCGGGCTCAACAATGAGCAGTTCTTC	CASSLGLSGLNNEQFF
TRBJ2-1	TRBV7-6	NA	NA	TGTGCCAGCAGCACCGCCGGACGGACGAGCTCCTACAATGAGCAGTTCTTC	CASSTAGRTSSYNEQFF
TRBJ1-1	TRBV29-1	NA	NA	TGCAGCGTTGTAGGTGGACAGTACACTGAAGCTTTCTTT	CSVVGGQYTEAFF
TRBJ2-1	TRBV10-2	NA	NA	TGCGCCAGCAGCAGCCCAGGGTTCTACAATGAGCAGTTCTTC	CASSSPGFYNEQFF
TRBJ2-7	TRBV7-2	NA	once	TGTGCCAGCAGCTACGAGGGGGGTTTTGTGTACGAGCAGTACTTC	CASSYEGGFVYEQYF
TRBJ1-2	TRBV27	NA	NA	TGTGCCAGCAGTTTATCGAGGAGGGGCGCGGGTGGCTACACCTTC	CASSLSRRGAGGYTF
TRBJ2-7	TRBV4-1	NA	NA	TGCGCCAGCAGCCAAGATACGGGAGTATGGGAGCAGTACTTC	CASSQDTGVWEQYF